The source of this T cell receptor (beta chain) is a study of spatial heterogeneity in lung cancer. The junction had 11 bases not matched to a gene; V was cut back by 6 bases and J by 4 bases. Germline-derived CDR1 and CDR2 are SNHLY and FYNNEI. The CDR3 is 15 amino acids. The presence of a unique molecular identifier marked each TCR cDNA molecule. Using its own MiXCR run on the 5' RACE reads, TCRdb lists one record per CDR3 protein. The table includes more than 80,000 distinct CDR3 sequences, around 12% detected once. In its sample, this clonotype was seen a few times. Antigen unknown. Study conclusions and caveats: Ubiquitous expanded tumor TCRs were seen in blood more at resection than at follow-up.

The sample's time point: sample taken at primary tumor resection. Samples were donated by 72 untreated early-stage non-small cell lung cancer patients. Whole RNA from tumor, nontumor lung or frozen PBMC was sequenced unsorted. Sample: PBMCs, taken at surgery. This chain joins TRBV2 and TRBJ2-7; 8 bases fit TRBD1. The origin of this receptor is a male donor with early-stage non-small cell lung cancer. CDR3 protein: CASSGGRDRGYEQYF. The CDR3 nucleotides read TGTGCCAGCAGCGGAGGCCGAGACAGGGGTTACGAGCAGTACTTC.